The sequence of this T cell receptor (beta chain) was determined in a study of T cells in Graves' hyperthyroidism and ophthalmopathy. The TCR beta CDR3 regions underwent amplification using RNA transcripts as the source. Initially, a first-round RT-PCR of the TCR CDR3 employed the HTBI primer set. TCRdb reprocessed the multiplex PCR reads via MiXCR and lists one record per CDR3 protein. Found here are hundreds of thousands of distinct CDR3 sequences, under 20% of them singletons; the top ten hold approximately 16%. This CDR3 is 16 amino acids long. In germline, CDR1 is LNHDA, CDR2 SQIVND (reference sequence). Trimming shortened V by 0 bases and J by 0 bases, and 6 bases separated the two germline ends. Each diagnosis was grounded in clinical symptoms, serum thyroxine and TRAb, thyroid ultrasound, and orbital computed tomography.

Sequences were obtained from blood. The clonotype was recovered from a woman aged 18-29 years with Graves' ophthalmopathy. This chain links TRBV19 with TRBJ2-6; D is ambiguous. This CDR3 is CASSIDGASGANVLTF. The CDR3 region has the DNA TGTGCCAGTAGTATAGATGGAGCCTCTGGGGCCAACGTCCTGACTTTC.